This T cell receptor (beta chain) was observed in a study of T-cell reconstitution after alpha-beta-depleted transplantation in children. Findings and limits, study-wide: Recipient T cells and thymic progenitors that survived gave rise to the high TCRbeta diversity observed at day 60 in some patients.

As regards this clonotype: Antigen unknown.

The CDR3 sequence is 14 residues long. Germline-derived CDR1 and CDR2 are SGHDT and YYEEEE. V lost 2 bases, J lost 6 bases, and 12 bases lay in between. The TCRbeta library was prepared with unique molecular identifiers. TCRdb re-analysed the PCR reads in MiXCR, keeping a single row per CDR3 protein. This table has approximately 270,000 distinct CDR3 sequences, about 24% appearing once. The chain recombines TRBV5-6 with TRBJ1-5; the D gene is possibly TRBD1 (6 bases). The TCR originated in a female patient younger than 10 who had a stem cell transplant for congenital amegakaryocytic thrombocytopenia, so the T cells may come from the graft donor. The sequences come from PBMCs, mostly from graft donor cells, collected 360 days after TCRalphabeta/CD19-depleted stem cell transplant. The CDR3 DNA reads TGTGCCAGCAGCTTTTCACAGGGTAGTCAGCCCCAGCATTTT. Residues: CASSFSQGSQPQHF. Using reference TRBV5-6 and TRBJ1-5 for the parts outside the CDR3, the full variable domain is DAGVTQSPTHLIKTRGQQVTLRCSPKSGHDTVSWYQQALGQGPQFIFQYYEEEERQRGNFPDRFSGHQFPNYSSELNVNALLLGDSALYLCASSFSQGSQPQHFGDGTRLSIL.